These 27 T cell receptor beta chains came from one sample sequenced in a study of blood T cell repertoires in COVID-19. Measured with immunoSEQ multiplex PCR; TCRdb has only the in-frame clones, and not every one. The sample lists 400,000 or so clones, 87% occurring once. Input material: PBMCs or T cells enriched from blood (not recorded which). The source of these receptors is a man between 35 and 55 years old in a cohort exposed to, infected with or recovered from COVID-19 (not recorded which).

This chain joins TRBV11-2 and TRBJ2-1; D remains unclear. V lost 1 base, J lost 8 bases, and 6 bases lay in between. The CDR3 has 12 amino acids. The germline gives CDR1 SGHAT, CDR2 FQNNGV. CDR3 sequence reads: CASSLGSDEQFF. The CDR3, as DNA: TGTGCCAGCAGCTTAGGTTCTGATGAGCAGTTCTTC.

Of note for this clone: At the DNA level, this CDR3 is encoded by other sequences in the same sample as well. This rearrangement joins TRBV18 to TRBJ1-2, with 7 bases aligning to TRBD1. This CDR3 comprises 14 residues. With V trimmed by 3 bases and J by 4 bases, 5 bases remained unmatched. The germline CDR1 and CDR2 sequences are KGHSH and LQKENI. CDR3 sequence: CASSPSGGGYGYTF. The CDR3 nucleotides are TGTGCCAGCTCACCGTCAGGGGGTGGCTATGGCTACACCTTC.

The chain's CDR3 is CASSVQGDNQPQHF. CDR3 DNA sequence: TGCGCCAGCAGCGTACAGGGTGACAATCAGCCCCAGCATTTT. This chain connects TRBV5-1 to TRBJ1-5, with D tentatively TRBD1 (6 bases). The CDR3 is made up of 14 amino acids. Germline V CDR1 and CDR2: SGHRS, YFSETQ. Trimming cost V 4 bases and J 3 bases, with 11 bases left between them. The complete variable domain, with remaining parts taken from reference TRBV5-1 and TRBJ1-5, reads KAGVTQTPRYLIKTRGQQVTLSCSPISGHRSVSWYQQTPGQGLQFLFEYFSETQRNKGNFPGRFSGRQFSNSRSEMNVSTLELGDSALYLCASSVQGDNQPQHFGDGTRLSIL.

The rearrangement joins TRBV21-1 to TRBJ2-1; no check of the table's D call, TRBD2, against the DNA was made. TRBV21-1 is shown as a pseudogene. The CDR3 spans 19 residues. The CDR3: CASSKAPSGNPNPHNEQFF. The CDR3 DNA sequence: TGTGCCAGCAGCAAAGCGCCTAGCGGGAATCCAAACCCACACAATGAGCAGTTCTTC.

The chain links TRBV7-9 to TRBJ1-6; TRBD1 agrees at 7 bases. CDR3 length: 15 residues. The germline V gene has CDR1 SEHNR and CDR2 FQNEAQ (reference sequence). Unmatched junction bases numbered 9, after V lost 6 bases and J lost 7 bases. CDR3 sequence reads: CASSRQGSNNSPLHF. CDR3 nucleotide sequence: TGTGCCAGCAGTAGACAGGGATCGAACAATTCACCCCTCCACTTT.

The V and J genes are TRBV6-5 and TRBJ1-1, with 7 bases fitting TRBD1. The junction had 6 bases not matched to a gene; V was cut back by 4 bases and J by 7 bases. Germline loops: CDR1 MNHEY, CDR2 SVGAGI. The CDR3 loop spans 13 amino acids. The CDR3 sequence: CASSFDRVDEAFF. CDR3 DNA: TGTGCCAGCAGTTTTGACAGGGTGGATGAAGCTTTCTTT.

The chain couples TRBV19 to TRBJ2-1; possibly TRBD2 for D (5 bases). CDR1 LNHDA and CDR2 SQIVND come from the germline V gene (reference sequence). The CDR3 extends over 15 amino acids. Deletions cut 5 bases from V and 5 bases from J, with 16 bases between. The CDR3 loop reads CASSARWERNNEQFF. CDR3 nucleotides: TGTGCCAGTAGTGCGCGGTGGGAGAGAAACAATGAGCAGTTCTTC.

The rearrangement joins TRBV15 to TRBJ1-1; D may be TRBD1 (5 bases). The V gene lost 0 bases and the J gene lost 8 bases, with 13 bases spanning the gap. Germline V CDR1 and CDR2: LNHNV, YYDKDF (reference sequence). This CDR3 comprises 14 residues. CDR3 loop: CATSRDQGDREAFF. The CDR3 region has the DNA TGTGCCACCAGCAGAGATCAAGGGGATCGGGAAGCTTTCTTT.

The chain recombines TRBV5-1 with TRBJ1-1, with 7 bases fitting TRBD1. CDR1 is SGHRS and CDR2 is YFSETQ in the germline V gene. The V segment lost 3 bases and the J segment 0 bases; nucleotides outside the gene matches: 5. This CDR3 spans 15 amino acids. The CDR3, as DNA: TGCGCCAGCAGCTCCGGGACAGTTATGAACACTGAAGCTTTCTTT. The encoded protein is CASSSGTVMNTEAFF.

This clone has just one count. The chain links TRBV27 to TRBJ2-3; 14 bases line up with TRBD2. The CDR3 has 18 amino acids. Germline values: CDR1 MNHEY, CDR2 SMNVEV (reference sequence). The J segment lost 0 bases and the V segment lost 2 bases, leaving 4 bases of the junction unmatched. The CDR3 spells CASSLLGLAGESTDTQYF. The CDR3, as DNA: TGTGCCAGCAGTTTACTGGGACTAGCGGGAGAGAGCACAGATACGCAGTATTTT.

The V and J genes are TRBV5-1 and TRBJ1-4; D is possibly TRBD1 (5 bases). V dropped 6 bases and J dropped 6 bases, with 15 bases sitting between them. CDR1 and CDR2 (germline): SGHRS, YFSETQ. The CDR3 covers 14 residues. The CDR3 DNA reads TGCGCCAGCAAGGGCATGACAGCCGATGAAAAACTGTTTTTT. Its protein product is CASKGMTADEKLFF.

This chain links TRBV11-2 with TRBJ1-4; TRBD1 matches at 9 bases. The germline V gene encodes CDR1 SGHAT and CDR2 FQNNGV. Germline trimming cut 3 bases from V and 8 bases from J; bases unmatched to any gene: 4. The CDR3 spans 14 residues. CDR3 sequence reads: CASSLTGGVEKLFF. The CDR3 nucleotides are TGTGCCAGCAGCTTGACAGGGGGGGTGGAAAAACTGTTTTTT.

The chain carries TRBV28 and TRBJ2-5; no firm D call. The germline CDR1 and CDR2 sequences are MDHEN and SYDVKM. Trimming shortened V by 6 bases and J by 4 bases, and 9 bases separated the two germline ends. This CDR3 comprises 12 residues. Here the CDR3 DNA reads TGTGCCAGCAGCCAAACAAGAGAGACCCAGTACTTC. Translation gives CASSQTRETQYF.

The rearrangement links TRBV15 to TRBJ2-5; perhaps TRBD1 as D (5 bases). This CDR3 has 12 residues. V dropped 1 base and J dropped 5 bases, with 5 bases sitting between them. Germline V CDR1 and CDR2: LNHNV, YYDKDF (reference sequence). CDR3 bases: TGTGCCACCAGCAGAGGACAGGAGACCCAGTACTTC. This translates into CATSRGQETQYF.

This clone was detected a few times. This sequence joins TRBV19 and TRBJ2-5; D gene unclear. CDR3 length: 14 residues. Germline V gene sequence: CDR1 LNHDA, CDR2 SQIVND (reference sequence). Trimming cost V 2 bases and J 0 bases, with 7 bases left between them. The chain's CDR3 is CASSIISDQETQYF. CDR3 DNA: TGTGCCAGTAGTATAATCTCAGACCAAGAGACCCAGTACTTC.

This rearrangement joins TRBV19 to TRBJ1-2; D gene uncertain. The V end lost 1 base, the J end lost 8 bases, and 14 bases lay between the germline ends. The CDR3 loop spans 14 amino acids. Germline CDR1 is LNHDA and CDR2 is SQIVND (reference sequence). As DNA, the CDR3 is TGTGCCAGTAGTATAGGCCGTTCCTCGGGGGGCTACACCTTC. Protein sequence: CASSIGRSSGGYTF.

This chain uses TRBV20-1 with TRBJ2-7; no definite D call. This CDR3 has 13 amino acids. The V end lost 3 bases, the J end lost 1 base, and 10 bases lay between the germline ends. Germline values: CDR1 DFQATT, CDR2 SNEGSKA (reference sequence). In DNA, the CDR3 is TGCAGTGCTAGTTTACAGCCGTCCTACGAGCAGTACTTC. Translation: CSASLQPSYEQYF.

The chain carries TRBV11-2 and TRBJ2-1; D gene unclear. The CDR3 consists of 15 residues. The germline V gene has CDR1 SGHAT and CDR2 FQNNGV. V was clipped by 5 bases and J by 2 bases, with 13 bases between them. The CDR3 loop reads CASSPAGGPYNEQFF. The CDR3 bases are TGTGCCAGCAGCCCAGCTGGTGGGCCCTACAATGAGCAGTTCTTC.

This clone has only one observation. DNA for the CDR3: TGTGCCAGTAGTAAACAGGGTATTGGGGACACCGGGGAGCTGTTTTTT. Protein sequence: CASSKQGIGDTGELFF. The chain links TRBV19 to TRBJ2-2, with a tentative D call TRBD1 (6 bases). Deletions cut 4 bases from V and 3 bases from J, with 15 bases between. The CDR3 sequence is 16 residues long. Germline CDR1 is LNHDA and CDR2 is SQIVND (reference sequence).

The V gene is TRBV19, the J gene TRBJ2-2, with TRBD1 identical over 12 bases. Germline CDR1 reads LNHDA; CDR2 reads SQIVND (reference sequence). There are 14 residues in the CDR3. Losses at the gene ends were 6 bases for V and 7 bases for J; bases not matched to a gene: 3. CDR3 sequence: CASRGQGAIGELFF. The DNA for the CDR3 is TGTGCCAGTAGGGGACAGGGGGCAATCGGGGAGCTGTTTTTT.

The gene calls are TRBV30 and TRBJ1-6; TRBD1 agrees at 12 bases. CDR3 length: 16 amino acids. Trimming removed 1 base from V and 9 bases from J; junction bases left unmatched: 7. Germline V gives CDR1 GTSNPN, CDR2 SVGIG (reference sequence). In nucleotides, the CDR3 is TGTGCCTGGAGTGCGGTGGGACAGGGGGCGCTTTCACCCCTCCACTTT. Translation: CAWSAVGQGALSPLHF. The full variable domain, rest sourced from reference TRBV30 and TRBJ1-6, is SQTIHQWPATLVQPVGSPLSLECTVEGTSNPNLYWYRQAAGRGLQLLFYSVGIGQISSEVPQNLSASRPQDRQFILSSKKLLLSDSGFYLCAWSAVGQGALSPLHFGNGTRLTVT.

This clone was seen a handful of times. The chain joins TRBV29-1 to TRBJ2-1; 9 nucleotides agree with TRBD1. V trimming: 3 bases; J trimming: 10 bases; junction bases outside the gene matches: 7. CDR1 and CDR2 (germline): SQVTM, ANQGSEA. The CDR3 is made up of 13 amino acids. This chain's CDR3 is CSVEGTGTTEQFF. The DNA of the CDR3 is TGCAGCGTTGAGGGGACAGGGACCACCGAGCAGTTCTTC.

This rearrangement joins TRBV6-4 to TRBJ2-2; a possible D gene is TRBD1 (5 bases). V lost 6 bases, J lost 4 bases, and 6 bases lay in between. The V gene's germline CDR1 is MRHNA and CDR2 SNTAGT. The CDR3 has 12 amino acids. The CDR3 sequence: CASRGPTGELFF. The CDR3 nucleotides are TGTGCCAGCAGGGGGCCCACCGGGGAGCTGTTTTTT.

A single count supports this clone. The V call is TRBV30, the J call TRBJ1-4, with D possibly TRBD1 on 5 matching bases. The germline CDR1 and CDR2 sequences are GTSNPN and SVGIG (reference sequence). The CDR3 loop spans 15 amino acids. Trimming cost V 2 bases and J 3 bases, with 13 bases left between them. This CDR3 is CAWSLSGIPNEKLFF. In nucleotides, the CDR3 is TGTGCCTGGAGTCTTTCAGGGATCCCTAATGAAAAACTGTTTTTT. The full variable domain, in which reference TRBV30 and TRBJ1-4 provide the parts outside the CDR3, is SQTIHQWPATLVQPVGSPLSLECTVEGTSNPNLYWYRQAAGRGLQLLFYSVGIGQISSEVPQNLSASRPQDRQFILSSKKLLLSDSGFYLCAWSLSGIPNEKLFFGSGTQLSVL.

This clone was seen a few times. This chain uses TRBV19 with TRBJ1-1; D perhaps matches TRBD1 (5 bases). CDR3 size: 15 residues. Trimming cost V 5 bases and J 0 bases, with 13 bases left between them. Germline V gene lookup returns CDR1 LNHDA and CDR2 SQIVND (reference sequence). This CDR3 reads CASSDRQTMNTEAFF. CDR3 nucleotide sequence: TGTGCCAGTAGTGATCGACAGACGATGAACACTGAAGCTTTCTTT. Using reference TRBV19 and TRBJ1-1 for the parts outside the CDR3, the full variable domain is DGGITQSPKYLFRKEGQNVTLSCEQNLNHDAMYWYRQDPGQGLRLIYYSQIVNDFQKGDIAEGYSVSREKKESFPLTVTSAQKNPTAFYLCASSDRQTMNTEAFFGQGTRLTVV.

The V call is TRBV6-5, the J call TRBJ1-5, with unresolved D. CDR3 length: 14 residues. The V end lost 7 bases, the J end lost 2 bases, and 12 bases lay between the germline ends. CDR1 is MNHEY, CDR2 SVGAGI, per germline. The CDR3 sequence is CASMESSGNQPQHF. CDR3 nucleotide sequence: TGTGCCAGCATGGAGTCCTCCGGCAATCAGCCCCAGCATTTT.

V usage is TRBV28 and J usage is TRBJ1-2; 8 bases fit TRBD1. In germline, CDR1 is MDHEN, CDR2 SYDVKM. CDR3 size: 16 residues. V was pared by 2 bases and J by 4 bases, with 9 bases of the junction left unmatched. CDR3 in amino acids: CASSLRGAGGPYGYTF. As DNA, the CDR3 is TGTGCCAGCAGTTTAAGGGGGGCAGGGGGCCCCTATGGCTACACCTTC.